The 32 T cell receptor beta chains listed next were all sequenced from one sample in a study of immune evolution from preneoplasia to lung adenocarcinoma. This table comes from immunoSEQ multiplex PCR, and its TCRdb copy is limited to in-frame clones, with some not included. Of roughly 14,000 clones listed, more than 80% were seen once; the top ten hold 4% to 5%. Sequenced: FFPE minimally invasive lung adenocarcinoma tissue. Receptor source: a person aged 65-85 years with lung adenocarcinoma.

The chain carries TRBV5-4 and TRBJ2-7; 8 bases agree with TRBD2. The CDR3 loop spans 15 amino acids. Trimming took 0 bases from V and 4 from J; bases not matched to a gene: 6. Per the germline V gene, CDR1 is SGHNT and CDR2 is YYREEE (reference sequence). In nucleotides, the CDR3 is TGTGCCAGCAGCTTGGGCGGGAGGTCGGGTTACGAGCAGTACTTC. Residues: CASSLGGRSGYEQYF.

V and J are TRBV7-9 and TRBJ1-1; D unclear. Germline CDR1 and CDR2: SEHNR and FQNEAQ (reference sequence). CDR3 length: 13 amino acids. The V end lost 4 bases, the J end lost 1 base, and 7 bases lay between the germline ends. The CDR3 DNA is TGTGCCAGCAGCTGGGGTGGGAACACTGAAGCTTTCTTT. It translates to CASSWGGNTEAFF.

This chain uses TRBV29-1 with TRBJ1-5, with a possible D match to TRBD1 (5 bases). With 2 bases removed from V and 7 bases from J, the gap between germline ends came to 18 bases. This CDR3 has 15 residues. CDR1 SQVTM and CDR2 ANQGSEA come from the germline V gene. The CDR3: CSVEPQLGGQQPQHF. CDR3 nucleotide sequence: TGCAGCGTTGAACCCCAGTTGGGGGGTCAACAGCCCCAGCATTTT. The variable domain in full, with the rest retrieved from reference TRBV29-1 and TRBJ1-5, is SAVISQKPSRDICQRGTSLTIQCQVDSQVTMMFWYRQQPGQSLTLIATANQGSEATYESGFVIDKFPISRPNLTFSTLTVSNMSPEDSSIYLCSVEPQLGGQQPQHFGDGTRLSIL.

V and J are TRBV19 and TRBJ2-1; TRBD2 agrees at 8 bases. The CDR3 has 16 amino acids. The J segment lost 4 bases and the V segment lost 0 bases, leaving 5 bases of the junction unmatched. Germline CDR1 is LNHDA and CDR2 is SQIVND (reference sequence). The CDR3 DNA reads as TGTGCCAGTAGTATAGAGGGCGGGAGGACTTACAATGAGCAGTTCTTC. It specifies CASSIEGGRTYNEQFF.

This chain uses TRBV28 with TRBJ2-1; a possible D gene is TRBD1 (5 bases). CDR3 size: 13 residues. Trimming stripped 3 bases from V and 8 bases from J, with 11 bases between. Germline loops: CDR1 MDHEN, CDR2 SYDVKM. The CDR3 reads CASSLDTSDEQFF. For the CDR3, the DNA is TGTGCCAGCAGTTTGGACACCAGCGATGAGCAGTTCTTC.

This chain links TRBV25-1 with TRBJ1-1; 7 bases are a match to TRBD1. This CDR3 has 13 residues. The V segment lost 7 bases and the J segment 5 bases; nucleotides outside the gene matches: 7. Germline loops: CDR1 MGHDK, CDR2 SYGVNS. The CDR3 loop is CASTTGLGTEAFF. As DNA, the CDR3 is TGTGCCAGCACGACAGGGTTGGGAACTGAAGCTTTCTTT.

This clone was counted a single time. The J gene is TRBJ1-5, the V gene TRBV19, with D maybe TRBD1 (6 bases). The germline gives CDR1 LNHDA, CDR2 SQIVND (reference sequence). This CDR3 has 15 residues. With 4 bases removed from V and 3 bases from J, the gap between germline ends came to 13 bases. CDR3 sequence reads: CASSRRRGNNQPQHF. CDR3 nucleotides: TGTGCCAGTAGTAGAAGAAGGGGGAACAATCAGCCCCAGCATTTT.

This clone appeared a few times. The chain links TRBV9 to TRBJ2-5; D could derive from TRBD1 or TRBD2 (6 bases each). The CDR3 covers 17 residues. Trimming removed 0 bases from V and 5 bases from J, with 20 bases in between. Germline V lookup: CDR1 SGDLS, CDR2 YYNGEE. This CDR3 reads CASSVEAGTGALETQYF. Written as DNA, the CDR3 is TGTGCCAGCAGCGTAGAGGCAGGGACGGGGGCGTTGGAGACCCAGTACTTC.

The rearrangement links TRBV11-1 to TRBJ2-2; TRBD2 matches 10 bases. The junction had 0 bases not matched to a gene; V was cut back by 2 bases and J by 6 bases. Per germline, CDR1 SGHAT and CDR2 FQDESV (reference sequence). There are 14 residues in the CDR3. The chain's CDR3 is CASSLLAGAGELFF. CDR3 in DNA: TGTGCCAGCAGCTTACTAGCGGGAGCCGGGGAGCTGTTTTTT.

V is TRBV6-1 and J is TRBJ1-6; 9 positions match TRBD1. Losses at the gene ends were 7 bases for V and 7 bases for J; bases not matched to a gene: 8. Germline lookup yields CDR1 MNHNS and CDR2 SASEGT. The CDR3 has 15 amino acids. CDR3 DNA: TGTGCCAGCATCCGGGACAGGGCCCTAAATTCACCCCTCCACTTT. This translates into CASIRDRALNSPLHF.

The chain is built from TRBV5-8 and TRBJ1-5; no reliable D call. Germline loops: CDR1 SGHTS, CDR2 YDEGEE. The V end lost 0 bases, the J end lost 7 bases, and 11 bases lay between the germline ends. The CDR3 consists of 14 residues. CDR3 loop: CASSLEGFPQPQHF. The CDR3 nucleotides read TGTGCCAGCAGCTTGGAAGGGTTCCCCCAGCCCCAGCATTTT.

The V gene is TRBV28, the J gene TRBJ1-5; D is unclear. The germline CDR1 and CDR2 sequences are MDHEN and SYDVKM. This CDR3 has 14 residues. Trimming pared 4 bases from V and 7 bases from J, leaving 14 bases between. The CDR3 bases are TGTGCCAGCAGTTCATCGGACGGAGGACAGCCCCAGCATTTT. Translation: CASSSSDGGQPQHF.

CDR3 residues: CAISDSSETQYF. In DNA, the CDR3 is TGTGCCATCAGTGACTCCTCTGAGACCCAGTACTTC. This chain uses TRBV10-3 with TRBJ2-5; D is unresolved. Germline loops: CDR1 ENHRY, CDR2 SYGVKD. The ends were cut back, 3 bases at V and 5 bases at J, with 7 bases in the middle. The length of the CDR3 is 12 residues.

V and J are TRBV29-1 and TRBJ1-2; D is ambiguous. CDR1 and CDR2 from the germline V gene are SQVTM and ANQGSEA. CDR3 size: 13 residues. The V gene lost 4 bases and the J gene lost 3 bases, with 12 bases spanning the gap. The CDR3 loop reads CSVGGVGDYGYTF. CDR3 in DNA: TGCAGCGTTGGGGGTGTAGGTGACTATGGCTACACCTTC.

The chain has TRBV30 and TRBJ2-2; D is unclear. The CDR3 length is 14 residues. Between the trimmed V and J ends, which lost 3 bases and 5 bases, there was a span of 13 bases. The V gene's germline CDR1 is GTSNPN and CDR2 SVGIG (reference sequence). DNA of the CDR3: TGTGCCTGGAGGAGCCTGCGTAGGACCGGGGAGCTGTTTTTT. Its protein is CAWRSLRRTGELFF.

The chain combines TRBV29-1 with TRBJ2-3; D may be TRBD1 or TRBD2 (6 bases each). Germline V gives CDR1 SQVTM, CDR2 ANQGSEA. This CDR3 is 14 amino acids long. V was trimmed by 1 base and J by 0 bases, leaving 8 bases between them. The CDR3 spells CSVEGGASTDTQYF. In DNA, the CDR3 is TGCAGCGTTGAAGGGGGGGCTAGCACAGATACGCAGTATTTT.

The chain couples TRBV28 to TRBJ1-6, with D tentatively TRBD1 (6 bases). This CDR3 has 15 amino acids. Germline CDR1 is MDHEN and CDR2 is SYDVKM. Trimming stripped 7 bases from V and 3 bases from J, with 13 bases between. As DNA, the CDR3 is TGTGCCAGCACCCCCCAACAGGGCTATAATTCACCCCTCCACTTT. Its protein product is CASTPQQGYNSPLHF. The full variable domain, completed using reference TRBV28 and TRBJ1-6, is DVKVTQSSRYLVKRTGEKVFLECVQDMDHENMFWYRQDPGLGLRLIYFSYDVKMKEKGDIPEGYSVSREKKERFSLILESASTNQTSMYLCASTPQQGYNSPLHFGNGTRLTVT.

The chain carries TRBV4-1 and TRBJ1-3; 7 nucleotides align to TRBD1. After removal of 1 base from V and 7 bases from J, the junction contained 7 bases not matched to a gene. Germline V lookup: CDR1 MGHRA, CDR2 YSYEKL. This CDR3 comprises 15 residues. This CDR3 is CASSQGGGGRNTIYF. The DNA of the CDR3 is TGCGCCAGCAGCCAAGGAGGAGGGGGCAGGAACACCATATATTTT.

The chain employs TRBV5-5 and TRBJ2-7, with 9 bases matching TRBD2. Per the germline V gene, CDR1 is SGHKS and CDR2 is YYEKEE (reference sequence). The V segment lost 4 bases and the J segment 3 bases; nucleotides outside the gene matches: 14. This CDR3 is built from 17 residues. CDR3 protein: CASSGGGAGGANYEQYF. The CDR3 nucleotides are TGTGCCAGCAGCGGCGGGGGAGCGGGAGGTGCTAACTACGAGCAGTACTTC. The whole variable domain, filled in from reference TRBV5-5 and TRBJ2-7, reads DAGVTQSPTHLIKTRGQQVTLRCSPISGHKSVSWYQQVLGQGPQFIFQYYEKEERGRGNFPDRFSARQFPNYSSELNVNALLLGDSALYLCASSGGGAGGANYEQYFGPGTRLTVT.

The CDR3 nucleotides read TGTGCCAGCAGCGCAACAGGGAGCTCTGGAAACACCATATATTTT. Translated: CASSATGSSGNTIYF. The genes are TRBV9 and TRBJ1-3, with D tentatively TRBD1 (6 bases). Germline CDR1 is SGDLS and CDR2 is YYNGEE. Trimming shortened V by 3 bases and J by 0 bases, and 10 bases separated the two germline ends. The CDR3 covers 15 residues.

This clone was seen more than once but under ten times. The V gene is TRBV6-5, the J gene TRBJ2-7; no firm D call. Per germline, CDR1 MNHEY and CDR2 SVGAGI. V lost 5 bases to trimming and J lost 3 bases, with 8 bases between them. The CDR3 consists of 12 residues. The CDR3 region is CASSAGYYEQYF. The DNA of the CDR3 is TGTGCCAGCAGTGCCGGATACTACGAGCAGTACTTC.

This clone was picked up a small number of times. The chain is built from TRBV30 and TRBJ1-2, with no clear D. CDR1 and CDR2 (germline): GTSNPN, SVGIG (reference sequence). This CDR3 is 13 amino acids long. V lost 2 bases, J lost 8 bases, and 15 bases lay in between. CDR3 residues: CAWSPNQIGGYTF. For the CDR3, the DNA is TGTGCCTGGAGTCCAAATCAGATTGGAGGCTACACCTTC. The full variable domain, rest sourced from reference TRBV30 and TRBJ1-2, is SQTIHQWPATLVQPVGSPLSLECTVEGTSNPNLYWYRQAAGRGLQLLFYSVGIGQISSEVPQNLSASRPQDRQFILSSKKLLLSDSGFYLCAWSPNQIGGYTFGSGTRLTVV.

This clone was seen only a few times. The V gene is TRBV2, the J gene TRBJ2-2; no firm D call. From germline, CDR1 is SNHLY and CDR2 FYNNEI. V shed 7 bases and J shed 1 base, with 7 bases lying between them. The CDR3 is made up of 13 amino acids. The CDR3 nucleotides are TGTGCCAGCACCCCACAGAACACCGGGGAGCTGTTTTTT. Its translation is CASTPQNTGELFF.

The chain combines TRBV11-2 with TRBJ2-5; perhaps TRBD1 as D (7 bases). The CDR3 loop spans 14 amino acids. The germline CDR1 and CDR2 sequences are SGHAT and FQNNGV. With 5 bases removed from V and 0 bases from J, the gap between germline ends came to 10 bases. This CDR3 is CASSAGQNQETQYF. CDR3 bases: TGTGCCAGCAGCGCGGGACAGAACCAAGAGACCCAGTACTTC.

The gene calls are TRBV6-1 and TRBJ2-3; TRBD2 aligns across 14 bases. Germline values: CDR1 MNHNS, CDR2 SASEGT. The trim removed 3 bases at V and 0 bases at J, leaving 5 bases unmatched. CDR3 length: 18 residues. The CDR3 DNA reads TGTGCCAGCAGTGACGGACTAGCGGGGGGAGCAAGCACAGATACGCAGTATTTT. Its translation is CASSDGLAGGASTDTQYF.

The V call is TRBV30, the J call TRBJ2-1; D gene unclear. The V gene lost 3 bases and the J gene lost 0 bases, with 9 bases spanning the gap. Looked up from germline, CDR1 is GTSNPN and CDR2 is SVGIG (reference sequence). The CDR3 runs 14 residues. The CDR3 DNA reads TGTGCCTGGAGCCTCAGGAGCTCCTACAATGAGCAGTTCTTC. This translates into CAWSLRSSYNEQFF. The variable domain in full, with the rest retrieved from reference TRBV30 and TRBJ2-1, is SQTIHQWPATLVQPVGSPLSLECTVEGTSNPNLYWYRQAAGRGLQLLFYSVGIGQISSEVPQNLSASRPQDRQFILSSKKLLLSDSGFYLCAWSLRSSYNEQFFGPGTRLTVL.

The rearrangement joins TRBV27 to TRBJ1-1; D is uncertain. Germline V CDR1 and CDR2: MNHEY, SMNVEV (reference sequence). V was trimmed by 6 bases and J by 0 bases, leaving 17 bases between them. The CDR3 sequence is 16 residues long. CDR3 nucleotide sequence: TGTGCCAGCAGGGTATCGGGGAGGGATGTGAACACTGAAGCTTTCTTT. It encodes CASRVSGRDVNTEAFF.

This clone appeared a few times. The rearrangement joins TRBV19 to TRBJ1-1, with 8 bases lining up with TRBD1. CDR3 size: 15 residues. The germline V gene encodes CDR1 LNHDA and CDR2 SQIVND (reference sequence). With 9 bases clipped from V and 0 bases from J, the junction kept 9 bases outside the gene matches. CDR3 in DNA: TGTGCCAGCGGACAGGGCCATCCTATGAACACTGAAGCTTTCTTT. Its protein product is CASGQGHPMNTEAFF.

This sequence joins TRBV2 and TRBJ2-5, with D unresolved. The DNA end lines up better with TRBJ2-7; the J call may be wrong. The CDR3 has 14 amino acids. The germline CDR1 and CDR2 sequences are SNHLY and FYNNEI. The CDR3 reads CASATDKGPYEQYF. CDR3 nucleotide sequence: TGTGCCAGCGCTACAGATAAGGGCCCGTACGAGCAGTACTTC.

The chain recombines TRBV7-9 with TRBJ2-7, with D perhaps assigned TRBD1 or TRBD2 (5 bases each). V was clipped by 1 base and J by 6 bases, with 16 bases between them. The CDR3 has 15 residues. Per the germline V gene, CDR1 is SEHNR and CDR2 is FQNEAQ (reference sequence). The CDR3: CASSLGAGAGTEQYF. As DNA, the CDR3 is TGTGCCAGCAGCTTAGGGGCCGGGGCAGGGACCGAGCAGTACTTC.

The chain has TRBV6-5 and TRBJ2-3; D call uncertain. Germline CDR1 MNHEY, CDR2 SVGAGI. CDR3 size: 13 residues. V gave up 0 bases and J gave up 6 bases, with 7 bases separating them. The CDR3 sequence: CASSYSYRDTQYF. The CDR3 DNA reads as TGTGCCAGCAGTTACTCGTATAGGGATACGCAGTATTTT.

CDR3 in amino acids: CASTPLGGGTDTQYF. Here the CDR3 DNA reads TGTGCCAGCACCCCCCTTGGTGGGGGCACAGATACGCAGTATTTT. The chain links TRBV7-9 to TRBJ2-3; no clear D. V was cut by 7 bases and J by 1 base, with 15 bases left in between. This CDR3 is 15 amino acids long. Germline V gives CDR1 SEHNR, CDR2 FQNEAQ (reference sequence).